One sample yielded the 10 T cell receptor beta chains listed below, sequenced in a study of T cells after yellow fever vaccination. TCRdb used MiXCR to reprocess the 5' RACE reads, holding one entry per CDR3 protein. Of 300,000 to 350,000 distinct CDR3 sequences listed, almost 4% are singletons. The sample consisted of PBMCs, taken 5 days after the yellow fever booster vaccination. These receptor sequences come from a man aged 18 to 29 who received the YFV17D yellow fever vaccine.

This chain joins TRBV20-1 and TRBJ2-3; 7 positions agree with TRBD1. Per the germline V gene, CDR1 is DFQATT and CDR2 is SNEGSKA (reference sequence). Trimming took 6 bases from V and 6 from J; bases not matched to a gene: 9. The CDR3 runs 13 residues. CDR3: CSATTGPQDTQYF. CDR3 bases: TGCAGTGCAACGACAGGGCCCCAGGATACGCAGTATTTT.

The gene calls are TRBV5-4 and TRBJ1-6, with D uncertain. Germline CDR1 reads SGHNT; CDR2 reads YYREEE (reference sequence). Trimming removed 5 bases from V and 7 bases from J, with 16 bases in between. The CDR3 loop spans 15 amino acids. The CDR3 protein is CASRLDNVWNSPLHF. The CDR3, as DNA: TGTGCCAGCAGGCTTGACAACGTCTGGAATTCACCCCTCCACTTT.

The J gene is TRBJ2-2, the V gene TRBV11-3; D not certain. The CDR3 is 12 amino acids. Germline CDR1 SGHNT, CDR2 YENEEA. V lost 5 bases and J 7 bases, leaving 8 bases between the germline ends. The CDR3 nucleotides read TGTGCCAGCAGCCTTGGCCACGGGGAGCTGTTTTTT. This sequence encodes CASSLGHGELFF.

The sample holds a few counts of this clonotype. Written as DNA, the CDR3 is TGCGCCAGCAGCTCGCCAGGGGAAACTGAAGCTTTCTTT. Its translation: CASSSPGETEAFF. V gene TRBV5-1 combines with J gene TRBJ1-1; a possible D gene is TRBD1 (6 bases). Trimming left V 3 bases short and J 5 bases short, with 11 bases between. The CDR3 has 13 residues. Per the germline V gene, CDR1 is SGHRS and CDR2 is YFSETQ.

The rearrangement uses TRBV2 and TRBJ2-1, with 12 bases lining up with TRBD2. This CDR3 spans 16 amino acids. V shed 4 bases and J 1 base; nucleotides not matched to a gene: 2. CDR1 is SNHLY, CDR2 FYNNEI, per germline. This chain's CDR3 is CASSGTSGASYNEQFF. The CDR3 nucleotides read TGTGCCAGCAGTGGGACTAGCGGGGCGTCCTACAATGAGCAGTTCTTC.

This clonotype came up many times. In DNA form, the CDR3 reads TGCGCCAGCAGACGGGGGGAAGTAAATGAGCAGTTCTTC. Residues: CASRRGEVNEQFF. The chain links TRBV5-1 to TRBJ2-1; 7 bases align to TRBD2. Germline CDR1 SGHRS, CDR2 YFSETQ. Trimming removed 5 bases from V and 7 bases from J; junction bases left unmatched: 6. CDR3 length: 13 amino acids.

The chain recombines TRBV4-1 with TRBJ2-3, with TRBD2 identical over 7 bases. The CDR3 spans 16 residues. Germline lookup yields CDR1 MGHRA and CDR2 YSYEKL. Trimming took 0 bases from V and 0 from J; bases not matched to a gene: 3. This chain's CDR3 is CASSQEAGSSTDTQYF. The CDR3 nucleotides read TGCGCCAGCAGCCAAGAAGCGGGGTCTAGCACAGATACGCAGTATTTT.

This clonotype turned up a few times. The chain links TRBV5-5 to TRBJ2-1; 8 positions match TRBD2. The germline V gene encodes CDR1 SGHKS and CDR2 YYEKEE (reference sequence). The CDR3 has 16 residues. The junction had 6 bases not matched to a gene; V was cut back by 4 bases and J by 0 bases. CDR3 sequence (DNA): TGTGCCAGCAGCAAGATAAGCGGGGGCTCCTACAATGAGCAGTTCTTC. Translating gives CASSKISGGSYNEQFF. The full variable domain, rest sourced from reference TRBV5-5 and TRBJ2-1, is DAGVTQSPTHLIKTRGQQVTLRCSPISGHKSVSWYQQVLGQGPQFIFQYYEKEERGRGNFPDRFSARQFPNYSSELNVNALLLGDSALYLCASSKISGGSYNEQFFGPGTRLTVL.

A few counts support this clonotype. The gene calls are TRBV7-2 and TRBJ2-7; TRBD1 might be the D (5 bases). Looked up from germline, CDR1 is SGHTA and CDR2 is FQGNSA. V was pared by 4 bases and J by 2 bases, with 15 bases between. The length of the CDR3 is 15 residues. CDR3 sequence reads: CASSSRAIGAYEQYV. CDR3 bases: TGTGCCAGCAGCTCCCGGGCCATAGGGGCCTACGAGCAGTACGTC.

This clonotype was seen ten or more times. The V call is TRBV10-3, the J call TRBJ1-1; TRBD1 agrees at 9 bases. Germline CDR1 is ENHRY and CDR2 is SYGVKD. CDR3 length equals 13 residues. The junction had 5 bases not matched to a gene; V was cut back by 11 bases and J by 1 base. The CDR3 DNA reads TGTGCCTCCAGGACAGGGGCGAACACTGAAGCTTTCTTT. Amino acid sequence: CASRTGANTEAFF.